A selection of T cell receptor beta chains follows, all from one sample in a study of cytomegalovirus exposure and HLA in healthy donors. Here immunoSEQ multiplex PCR was the method, and the copy in TCRdb shows in-frame clones only, minus some. The repertoire holds 140,000 to 150,000 clones, around three quarters seen once, with 3% in the top ten. The sample was PBMCs. These receptors originate from a man aged 35 to 55 in good health and CMV-seropositive. Both conserved end residues are part of each CDR3. A D gene is named only where the DNA matches it firmly. Rows may omit the clone size; those that give it use once, few, many or a size class.

j_call v_call clone_size d_call cdr3_nt cdr3_aa
TRBJ2-3 TRBV4-3 few . TGCGCCAGCAGCCTTTCCCCAGGGGCAGGGATGGATACGCAGTATTTT CASSLSPGAGMDTQYF
TRBJ2-7 TRBV7-9 . . TGTGCCAGCAGCTTATCTGCGGGACGAACCTACGAGCAGTACTTC CASSLSAGRTYEQYF
TRBJ1-1 TRBV6-1 . . TGTGCCGGCAAGAGGGATATCATGAACACTGAAGCTTTCTTT CAGKRDIMNTEAFF
TRBJ2-2 TRBV5-8 . TRBD1 TGTGCCAGCAGCGTAGGGACAGGGGGCTACACCGGGGAGCTGTTTTTT CASSVGTGGYTGELFF
TRBJ1-2 TRBV7-2 . TRBD1 TGTGCCAGCAGCTCCAGGACAGGGGGCAACTATGGCTACACCTTC CASSSRTGGNYGYTF
TRBJ2-7 TRBV11-1 . TRBD1 TGTGCCAGCAGCCTAAAGATCGGGACAGGTGATTACGAGCAGTACTTC CASSLKIGTGDYEQYF
TRBJ2-3 TRBV7-7 few . TGTGCCAGCAGTTCACAGGGAGGCACAGATACGCAGTATTTT CASSSQGGTDTQYF
TRBJ1-5 TRBV28 . . TGTGCCAGCAGTTTATGGTCCGGGTTTGAGCAGCCCCAGCATTTT CASSLWSGFEQPQHF
TRBJ1-4 TRBV18 few . TGTGCCAGCTCAAACAGGCAAAATGAAAAACTGTTTTTT CASSNRQNEKLFF
TRBJ2-3 TRBV6-6 . . TGTGCCAGCAGTTACGACGGGACTTCAGATACGCAGTATTTT CASSYDGTSDTQYF
TRBJ1-1 TRBV5-1 . . TGCGCCAGCCAAAGGACGGGAATGAACACTGAAGCTTTCTTT CASQRTGMNTEAFF
TRBJ1-5 TRBV28 . . TGTGCCAGCAGTTTTCACCGGTCCAATCAGCCCCAGCATTTT CASSFHRSNQPQHF
TRBJ2-7 TRBV6-5 . . TGTGCCAGCAGTTACTCGGGGACTTCAGCCTACGAGCAGTACTTC CASSYSGTSAYEQYF
TRBJ2-7 TRBV27 once TRBD1 TGTGCCAGCAGTTTTTTGGGACAGGGATACTACGAGCAGTACTTC CASSFLGQGYYEQYF
TRBJ1-2 TRBV29-1 . . TGCAGCGAAACACGGGGAGGATCGGATGGCTACACCTTC CSETRGGSDGYTF
TRBJ2-5 TRBV4-2 . . TGTGCCAGCAGCCAAGGTACAGGGCCCCAAGAGACCCAGTACTTC CASSQGTGPQETQYF
TRBJ2-1 TRBV27 few . TGTGCCAGCAGTTTATCAGCGGACTACAATGAGCAGTTCTTC CASSLSADYNEQFF
TRBJ1-3 TRBV28 . . TGTGCCAGCAGTTTATCAGGGGCTGGAAACACCATATATTTT CASSLSGAGNTIYF
TRBJ1-5 TRBV28 . TRBD1 TGTGCCAGCAGTTTAGGCAGGGGGTGGAATCAGCCCCAGCATTTT CASSLGRGWNQPQHF
TRBJ2-1 TRBV4-1 . . TGCGCCAGCAGCCAGATTCAGGGGTACAATGAGCAGTTCTTC CASSQIQGYNEQFF
TRBJ2-3 TRBV27 . . TGTGCCAGCAGTTTAGGGGGGGCGCGCTCAGATACGCAGTATTTT CASSLGGARSDTQYF
TRBJ2-7 TRBV6-6 . TRBD1 TGTGCCAGCAGTTACGTTAGGACAGGGTCCTCCTACGAGCAGTACTTC CASSYVRTGSSYEQYF
TRBJ1-3 TRBV28 few TRBD1 TGTGCCAGCAGTCAGGGACAGTGGGGAAACACCATATATTTT CASSQGQWGNTIYF
TRBJ1-1 TRBV18 . TRBD1 TGTGCCAGCATCTCCGAGTCCGGGACAGGGGATGACACTGAAGCTTTCTTT CASISESGTGDDTEAFF
TRBJ2-7 TRBV6-5 . TRBD2 TGTGCCAGCAGTTACTCTAGCGGGAAGACCTACGAGCAGTACTTC CASSYSSGKTYEQYF
TRBJ1-1 TRBV2 . TRBD1 TGTGCCAGCAGTGAATCGGGACAGGAGTTTCCTTTAATCATGAACACTGAAGCTTTCTTT CASSESGQEFPLIMNTEAFF
TRBJ2-1 TRBV5-1 . TRBD2 TGCGCCAGCAGCTTGGTGGCTAGCGGGAGTTATGAGCAGTTCTTC CASSLVASGSYEQFF
TRBJ2-2 TRBV7-2 . . TGTGCCAGCAGCTTCAGGGGCGGGGAGCTGTTTTTT CASSFRGGELFF
TRBJ1-2 TRBV30 . . TGTGCCTGGAACTCCAACTATGGCTACACCTTC CAWNSNYGYTF
TRBJ1-2 TRBV27 few . TGTGCCAGCAGTTCCCAGGGAAGCAGGGAAGGCTATGGCTACACCTTC CASSSQGSREGYGYTF
TRBJ1-1 TRBV2 . . TGTGCCAGCAGTCAGACAGGCCCCGGGGACACTGAAGCTTTCTTT CASSQTGPGDTEAFF
TRBJ1-2 TRBV6-1 . TRBD1 TGTGCCAGCAGTGGACGGACAGGGATACTGGAAGGCTACACCTTC CASSGRTGILEGYTF
TRBJ2-1 TRBV9 . TRBD1 TGTGCCAGCAGCGTAGAAGGACAGGGAATTGAGCAGTTCTTC CASSVEGQGIEQFF
TRBJ1-1 TRBV5-6 . TRBD1 TGTGCCAGCAGCCTAGGGACAGGGCATACTGAAGCTTTCTTT CASSLGTGHTEAFF
TRBJ2-2 TRBV5-6 . . TGTGCCAGCAGCTTGGGAGGTTCGAACACCGGGGAGCTGTTTTTT CASSLGGSNTGELFF
TRBJ2-7 TRBV28 . . TGTGCCAGTGGAGCAACCCCCAGGGGAGCCTACGAGCAGTACTTC CASGATPRGAYEQYF
TRBJ2-7 TRBV6-1 once TRBD2 TGTGCCAGCAGCAAAACTAGCGGGAACTACGAGCAGTACTTC CASSKTSGNYEQYF
TRBJ2-1 TRBV12-5 . . TGTGCTAGTGGTTTGGTAGGTTCATCCAAGGGGGTCGATGAGCAGTTCTTC CASGLVGSSKGVDEQFF
TRBJ2-5 TRBV7-2 few TRBD2 TGTGCCAGCAGCTTAATAGTAGCGGGAGGCGTGGAGACCCAGTACTTC CASSLIVAGGVETQYF
TRBJ2-3 TRBV15 . . TGTGCCACCAGCAGAGATTGGAGCGGGAGCACAGATACGCAGTATTTT CATSRDWSGSTDTQYF
TRBJ2-7 TRBV18 . TRBD1 TGTGCCAGCTCAGCGGACAGGACCTACGAGCAGTACTTC CASSADRTYEQYF
TRBJ2-5 TRBV12-1 . . TGTGCCAGCAGCGCTCGGACTAGCGGGAATTGGGAGGGCCAAGAGACCCAGTACTTC CASSARTSGNWEGQETQYF
TRBJ1-4 TRBV5-4 . TRBD1 TGTGCCAGCAGCCGGGGACAGGGGAATAATGAAAAACTGTTTTTT CASSRGQGNNEKLFF
TRBJ1-5 TRBV6-5 . TRBD1 TGTGCCAGCAGTCCCACAGGGGGAGGTCAGCCCCAGCATTTT CASSPTGGGQPQHF
TRBJ2-3 TRBV27 many TRBD2 TGTGCCAGCAGAAGACTAGCGGGAGGACCCCCCCGGACGCAGTATTTT CASRRLAGGPPRTQYF
TRBJ2-7 TRBV5-6 . . TGTGCCAGCAGCCCAACGGACTTCTCCTACGAGCAGTACTTC CASSPTDFSYEQYF
TRBJ2-1 TRBV7-9 . TRBD1 TGTGCCAGCAGTCTTACAGGGGGCTATTCCTACAATGAGCAGTTCTTC CASSLTGGYSYNEQFF
TRBJ2-2 TRBV15 . . TGTGCCACCAGCAGAGGGAGTACTTCGTTGGGGGAGCTGTTTTTT CATSRGSTSLGELFF
TRBJ2-2 TRBV27 . TRBD2 TGTGCCAGCAGTTTAACTAGCGGGAGCGCGTCCGGGGAGCTGTTTTTT CASSLTSGSASGELFF
TRBJ2-7 TRBV30 . . TGTGCCTGGAGTAAAGGCACAGCCTACGAGCAGTACTTC CAWSKGTAYEQYF
TRBJ2-7 TRBV5-6 . TRBD2 TGTGCCAGCAGCCAGGAGGGACGGGGCAGACTAGCGGCTACCTACGAGCAGTACTTC CASSQEGRGRLAATYEQYF
TRBJ2-7 TRBV7-6 once . TGTGCCAGCAGCTTAGGGCCAGCGCTCGACGAGCAGTACTTC CASSLGPALDEQYF